A selection of T cell receptor beta chains follows, all from one sample in a study of shared clonotypes between healthy human individuals. Sequenced by immunoSEQ multiplex PCR; TCRdb stores in-frame clones only, minus some. The profile shows approximately 720,000 clones, 60% to 80% of them singletons. Specimen: memory CD4+ T cells sorted from blood. Receptors originate from a woman younger than 45 in good health. Both conserved end residues are part of each CDR3. Each record gives: J gene, clone size, D gene, V gene, CDR3 DNA, CDR3 protein. The D gene is left open where the match is weak. Some rows have no size entry. The others give once, few or many, or a class for an expanded clone.

TRBJ1-5 | once | TRBD1 | TRBV27 | TGTGCCAGCAGCCGGGGTTCCGGGACAGGGGAGTATAGCAATCAGCTCCAGCATTTT | CASSRGSGTGEYSNQLQHF
TRBJ2-1 | - | - | TRBV6-1 | TGTGCCAGCAACCACAGGTTATCGTCCTACAATGAGCAGTTCTTC | CASNHRLSSYNEQFF
TRBJ1-2 | few | - | TRBV2 | TGTGCCAGCAGGATAGGACAGAAGAACTATGGCTACACCTTC | CASRIGQKNYGYTF
TRBJ1-2 | few | - | TRBV5-1 | TGCGCCAGCAGCTTGGGTGACTTCAACTATGGCTACACCTTC | CASSLGDFNYGYTF
TRBJ2-5 | - | - | TRBV28 | TGTGCCAGAGGGTCAAGAGAGACCCAGTACTTC | CARGSRETQYF
TRBJ2-2 | - | TRBD1 | TRBV27 | TGTGCCAGCAGTTACCAGGGGGCGAACACCGGGGAGCTGTTTTTT | CASSYQGANTGELFF
TRBJ1-1 | - | - | TRBV5-4 | TGTGCCAGCAGCCAGACAGGCTTTAACACTGAAGCTTTCTTT | CASSQTGFNTEAFF
TRBJ1-2 | - | - | TRBV2 | TGTGCCAGCAGTGAGCTCGGGGGCGCGGGTGGCTACACCTTC | CASSELGGAGGYTF
TRBJ2-3 | - | TRBD2 | TRBV7-2 | TGTGCCAGCAGCTTAGTGTCTAGCGGGAACTATTTT | CASSLVSSGNYF
TRBJ2-7 | - | TRBD1 | TRBV5-1 | TGCGCCAGCAGCTTGGCGGGACAGGGGTACGAGCAGTACTTC | CASSLAGQGYEQYF
TRBJ2-7 | - | TRBD1 | TRBV28 | TGTGCCAGCAGGCCAACCGGTTTAGGGGGCTATCGAAACGAGCAGTACTTC | CASRPTGLGGYRNEQYF
TRBJ1-1 | - | - | TRBV20-1 | TGCAGTGCTAGAGATGATAGGCGGGAGTTCTTT | CSARDDRREFF
TRBJ2-2 | - | - | TRBV27 | TGTGCCAGCAGTTTAAAGGGGATCGGGGAGCTGTTTTTT | CASSLKGIGELFF
TRBJ1-6 | - | - | TRBV2 | TGTGCCAGCAACCTGATGATGGCCCTCCACTTT | CASNLMMALHF
TRBJ2-2 | - | - | TRBV30 | TGTGCCTGGGTCATGACAGGCAACACCGGGGAGCTGTTTTTT | CAWVMTGNTGELFF
TRBJ2-4 | - | TRBD1 | TRBV7-8 | TGTGCCAGCAGCTTAGATGGACAGGGAGGCATTCAGTACTTC | CASSLDGQGGIQYF
TRBJ2-2 | once | - | TRBV7-9 | TGTGCCAGCAGCGCTAGACAGGGAGGGACCGGGGAGCTGTTTTTT | CASSARQGGTGELFF
TRBJ2-5 | few | - | TRBV5-4 | TGTGCCAGCAGCTTGATCTCCGGGACTTTCCAAGAGACCCAGTACTTC | CASSLISGTFQETQYF
TRBJ1-4 | once | - | TRBV18 | TGTGCCAGCTCACCAGAGGCAGACGGTGAAAAACTGTTTTTT | CASSPEADGEKLFF
TRBJ2-7 | - | TRBD2 | TRBV6-1 | TGTGCCAGCAGTTTAAGACTAGCGGGAGTGTACGAGCAGTACTTC | CASSLRLAGVYEQYF
TRBJ2-3 | - | TRBD2 | TRBV5-1 | TGCGCCAGCGACGAGTCAGCGGGAGGGCCCACAGATACGCAGTATTTT | CASDESAGGPTDTQYF
TRBJ2-7 | - | TRBD2 | TRBV15 | TGTGCCACCAGCAGAGGGGGAACTAGCGGGAGTTACGAGCAGTACTTC | CATSRGGTSGSYEQYF
TRBJ1-5 | few | TRBD1 | TRBV5-1 | TGCGCCAGCAGCTTGGATGGACAGGAAAATCAGCCCCAGCATTTT | CASSLDGQENQPQHF
TRBJ2-7 | - | - | TRBV18 | TGTGCCAGCTCACCATCGACAGCCTACGAGCAGTACTTC | CASSPSTAYEQYF
TRBJ2-3 | - | TRBD1 | TRBV7-7 | TGTGCCAGCAGCCTACAGGGGAAGATCACAGATACGCAGTATTTT | CASSLQGKITDTQYF
TRBJ1-1 | - | TRBD1 | TRBV14 | TGTGCCAGCAGCCAACCAGGGGGTATGAACACTGAAGCTTTCTTT | CASSQPGGMNTEAFF
TRBJ2-7 | - | TRBD1 | TRBV27 | TGTGCCAGCAGTTCAGGACAGGGAATCTACGAGCAGTACTTC | CASSSGQGIYEQYF
TRBJ2-2 | - | TRBD1 | TRBV7-3 | TGTGCCAGCAGCACGGGGACAGCCGGGGAGCTGTTTTTT | CASSTGTAGELFF
TRBJ2-1 | few | - | TRBV18 | TGTGCCAGCTCACCAGCCATGGGTAATGAGCAGTTCTTC | CASSPAMGNEQFF
TRBJ2-7 | - | TRBD2 | TRBV6-5 | TGTGCCAGCAGTTACTGGGGGGGCGAGCAGTACTTC | CASSYWGGEQYF
TRBJ2-7 | - | TRBD2 | TRBV7-2 | TGTGCCAGCAGCCCCATGACTAGCAGTGCCTACGAGCAGTACTTC | CASSPMTSSAYEQYF
TRBJ2-7 | - | - | TRBV28 | TGTGCCAGCAGGCCCAGGGGTTTGGTCAACGAGCAGTACTTC | CASRPRGLVNEQYF
TRBJ1-2 | - | TRBD1 | TRBV7-9 | TGTGCCAGCAGCACTAACCAGGGGGCTCCCTATGGCTACACCTTC | CASSTNQGAPYGYTF
TRBJ2-2 | - | - | TRBV18 | TGTGCCAGCTCATCGGACCTCACCGGGGAGCTGTTTTTT | CASSSDLTGELFF
TRBJ2-2 | - | - | TRBV27 | TGTGCCAGCAGTTTTCGAGCGGGCGGCACCGGGGAGCTGTTTTTT | CASSFRAGGTGELFF
TRBJ1-1 | - | TRBD1 | TRBV11-3 | TGTGCCAGCAGCTCAATCCAGGGGGCCGTGAACACTGAAGCTTTCTTT | CASSSIQGAVNTEAFF
TRBJ2-1 | - | TRBD2 | TRBV4-2 | TGTGCCAGCAGCCCGACCGGGACTAGCGGCGACCATGAGCAGTTCTTC | CASSPTGTSGDHEQFF
TRBJ2-3 | - | TRBD2 | TRBV5-1 | TGCGCCAGCAGCTCAGAGGTAACCGGGACTAGCTGGTATTTT | CASSSEVTGTSWYF
TRBJ2-7 | - | TRBD1 | TRBV5-1 | TGCGCCAGCAGCACGGGCCCCGGGACAGAGTACGAGCAGTACTTC | CASSTGPGTEYEQYF
TRBJ2-1 | - | - | TRBV12-5 | TGTGCTAGTGGTTTGGAGGACAGTGAGCAGTTCTTC | CASGLEDSEQFF
TRBJ2-2 | - | TRBD2 | TRBV5-4 | TGTGCCAGCAGCGGGGGACTAGCGGGAGCCACCGGGGAGCTGTTTTTT | CASSGGLAGATGELFF
TRBJ2-7 | few | - | TRBV27 | TGTGCCAGCAGTTTATCGGGGGGGCGTTTCACCTACGAGCAGTACTTC | CASSLSGGRFTYEQYF
TRBJ2-5 | - | TRBD2 | TRBV4-2 | TGTGCCAGCAGCCAAGAAGTCCCCGGACTAGCGGGAGGGAGAGAGACCCAGTACTTC | CASSQEVPGLAGGRETQYF
TRBJ2-3 | - | - | TRBV4-1 | TGCGCCAGCAGCCAAGCCAGCCTGGTGGATACGCAGTATTTT | CASSQASLVDTQYF
TRBJ2-7 | - | - | TRBV2 | TGTGCCAGCAGTTGGGGGGAACGGCAGTACTTC | CASSWGERQYF
TRBJ1-5 | - | TRBD1 | TRBV6-1 | TGTGCCAGCATCCAAGGGGGCCCGCCAAGGCATTTT | CASIQGGPPRHF
TRBJ1-4 | once | - | TRBV4-2 | TGTGCCAGCAGCCAGATAATCGGAGGGGAAAAACTGTTTTTT | CASSQIIGGEKLFF
TRBJ2-7 | - | - | TRBV4-2 | TGTGCCAGCAGCCAAGATCTCGCGGTAGGAACCTACGAGCAGTACTTC | CASSQDLAVGTYEQYF
TRBJ2-2 | - | - | TRBV6-1 | TGTGCCAGCATCTCGGGGACCCAGGGCGGGGAGCTGTTTTTT | CASISGTQGGELFF
TRBJ2-5 | - | TRBD2 | TRBV12-5 | TGTGCTAGTGGTTTGGGGACTAGCGGGCCCCAAGAGACCCAGTACTTC | CASGLGTSGPQETQYF
TRBJ1-2 | - | - | TRBV7-9 | TGTGCCAGCAGCTTGGAGGGCTATGGCTACACCTTC | CASSLEGYGYTF
TRBJ1-2 | - | TRBD1 | TRBV19 | TGTGCCAGTAGTACGGGGACAGAAAACTATGGCTACACCTTC | CASSTGTENYGYTF
TRBJ2-2 | - | - | TRBV7-3 | TGTGCCAGCAGCTCCCAGCATTCCGGGGAGCTGTTTTTT | CASSSQHSGELFF
TRBJ2-2 | - | TRBD2 | TRBV11-2 | TGTGCCAGCAGCTGGTCGGGCGGGAGTCCCGGGGAGCTGTTTTTT | CASSWSGGSPGELFF
TRBJ1-5 | few | - | TRBV28 | TGTGCCAGCAACCATCAACGACAGCCCCAGCATTTT | CASNHQRQPQHF